Shown below are 13 T cell receptor beta chains from a single sample sequenced in a study of technical replicates of blood from several donors. Assay: immunoSEQ multiplex PCR; the TCRdb copy retains only in-frame clones and omits some. Among roughly 59,000 clones, approximately 84% were seen once, and the ten largest hold about 4.8%. Sequenced material: PBMCs. The receptors were sampled from a human donor in good health. Some clones in this sample may be carry-over from other donors' samples.

This chain links TRBV7-6 with TRBJ2-7; a weak D match, TRBD1 (5 bases). Germline lookup yields CDR1 SGHVS and CDR2 FNYEAQ. The length of the CDR3 is 14 residues. V lost 1 base to trimming and J lost 2 bases, with 9 bases between them. DNA of the CDR3: TGTGCCAGCAGCTTAGAAGTCAGGGCCTACGAGCAGTACTTC. Translated, it gives CASSLEVRAYEQYF.

V usage is TRBV29-1 and J usage is TRBJ2-7; D might be TRBD1 (6 bases). The germline V gene encodes CDR1 SQVTM and CDR2 ANQGSEA. V dropped 5 bases and J dropped 3 bases, with 17 bases sitting between them. CDR3 length: 14 residues. The CDR3 DNA sequence: TGCAGCGTTATCCTAACCGGGACACTCTACGAGCAGTACTTC. Translation: CSVILTGTLYEQYF.

V gene TRBV28 combines with J gene TRBJ1-2, with D perhaps matching TRBD1 (6 bases). The V and J ends lost 10 bases and 6 bases respectively, with 21 bases between them. The CDR3 covers 14 residues. Germline lookup yields CDR1 MDHEN and CDR2 SYDVKM. CDR3: CATSEGGQGNGYTF. The CDR3 DNA is TGTGCCACCTCGGAGGGGGGGCAAGGAAATGGCTACACCTTC.

This clone was observed a single time. The chain carries TRBV4-3 and TRBJ2-7; 9 positions agree with TRBD2. CDR3 length equals 15 residues. Germline V gives CDR1 LGHNA, CDR2 YSLEER. The ends lost 4 bases at V and 4 bases at J; junction bases unmatched: 8. This CDR3 is CASSPGPSGKYEQYF. CDR3 DNA sequence: TGCGCCAGCAGCCCAGGCCCTAGCGGGAAGTACGAGCAGTACTTC.

This clone was counted between two and nine times. The V call is TRBV19, the J call TRBJ2-2; D possibly corresponds to TRBD1 (6 bases). The germline V gene encodes CDR1 LNHDA and CDR2 SQIVND (reference sequence). The V gene lost 7 bases and the J gene lost 2 bases, with 14 bases spanning the gap. CDR3 length: 15 amino acids. The CDR3 reads CASKAGDVNTGELFF. CDR3 coding DNA: TGTGCCAGTAAGGCAGGGGACGTCAACACCGGGGAGCTGTTTTTT.

This clone appeared a few times. This chain joins TRBV14 and TRBJ1-2, with no clear D. The CDR3 sequence is 13 residues long. Germline-derived CDR1 and CDR2 are SGHDN and FVKESK. Trimming pared 3 bases from V and 6 bases from J, leaving 11 bases between. CDR3 sequence reads: CASSHRRADGYTF. CDR3 DNA sequence: TGTGCCAGCAGCCACAGGAGAGCGGATGGCTACACCTTC.

The chain joins TRBV11-2 to TRBJ2-4; 7 nucleotides agree with TRBD1. The CDR3 loop spans 14 amino acids. V shed 4 bases, J shed 9 bases, and the junction held 9 bases outside the gene matches. CDR1 SGHAT and CDR2 FQNNGV come from the germline V gene. CDR3 sequence (DNA): TGTGCCAGCAGCTCAGGACAGGCGGAGGTCATTCAGTACTTC. This codes for CASSSGQAEVIQYF.

This rearrangement joins TRBV18 to TRBJ2-3; TRBD2 might be the D (5 bases). V shed 4 bases and J shed 5 bases, with 13 bases lying between them. Germline CDR1 is KGHSH and CDR2 is LQKENI. This CDR3 region has 14 residues. The CDR3 sequence is CASSLSGIGDTQYF. CDR3 nucleotide sequence: TGTGCCAGCTCACTGTCGGGGATTGGAGATACGCAGTATTTT.

J is TRBJ2-2 and V is TRBV6-5; TRBD1 agrees at 9 bases. Germline values: CDR1 MNHEY, CDR2 SVGAGI. The trim removed 6 bases at V and 1 base at J, leaving 3 bases unmatched. The CDR3 loop spans 15 amino acids. The CDR3 DNA sequence: TGTGCCAGCAGAGGGACAGGGCGGAACACCGGGGAGCTGTTTTTT. Amino acids: CASRGTGRNTGELFF.

The rearrangement uses TRBV5-1 and TRBJ2-5; 12 positions match TRBD2. With 4 bases clipped from V and 1 base from J, the junction kept 11 bases outside the gene matches. This CDR3 has 18 amino acids. Germline V gene lookup returns CDR1 SGHRS and CDR2 YFSETQ. CDR3 sequence reads: CASSRWTSGTNFQETQYF. In DNA, the CDR3 is TGCGCCAGCAGCCGCTGGACTAGCGGGACCAACTTCCAAGAGACCCAGTACTTC. Based on the CDR3 plus reference TRBV5-1 and TRBJ2-5, the full variable domain is KAGVTQTPRYLIKTRGQQVTLSCSPISGHRSVSWYQQTPGQGLQFLFEYFSETQRNKGNFPGRFSGRQFSNSRSEMNVSTLELGDSALYLCASSRWTSGTNFQETQYFGPGTRLLVL.

V gene TRBV14 combines with J gene TRBJ1-5, with 7 bases that match TRBD1. CDR3 length: 14 residues. Germline V lookup: CDR1 SGHDN, CDR2 FVKESK. V shed 4 bases, J shed 2 bases, and the junction held 2 bases outside the gene matches. The CDR3 region has the DNA TGTGCCAGCAGCCCAGGGGGTGGCAATCAGCCCCAGCATTTT. It translates to CASSPGGGNQPQHF.

The chain has TRBV6-5 and TRBJ2-5, with 7 bases matching TRBD1. J lost 0 bases, V lost 0 bases, and 1 base had no gene match. Germline CDR1 MNHEY, CDR2 SVGAGI. The CDR3 has 15 amino acids. For the CDR3, the DNA is TGTGCCAGCAGTTACTCGACAGGGAACCAAGAGACCCAGTACTTC. The encoded protein is CASSYSTGNQETQYF.

CDR3 nucleotides: TGTGCCAGCAGCTTGGACAGTATTTCACCCCTCCACTTT. Translated: CASSLDSISPLHF. V and J are TRBV5-4 and TRBJ1-6, with D unclear. The CDR3 totals 13 residues. Germline V lookup: CDR1 SGHNT, CDR2 YYREEE (reference sequence). V lost 0 bases and J 9 bases, leaving 7 bases between the germline ends.